This T cell receptor (beta chain) was sequenced during a study of a mutant IDH1 vaccine in newly diagnosed glioma. The time point: week 5, during vaccination. Alongside topical imiquimod, each dose of vaccine comprised 300 ug of mutant IDH1 20-mer peptide. The V end lost 0 bases, the J end lost 1 base, and 9 bases lay between the germline ends. Germline V gives CDR1 LNHDA, CDR2 SQIVND (reference sequence). CDR3 size: 15 residues. On this clone itself: Its target is not known.

The data were produced by immunoSEQ multiplex PCR, yet TCRdb's version contains in-frame clones alone and is incomplete. The profile shows 12,000 or so clones, around 87% of them singletons. Sequenced material: PBMCs, taken from a glioma patient whose treatment included an IDH1 peptide vaccine. The receptor was isolated from a woman aged 40 to 50 with glioma. Some clones in this sample may be carry-over from other donors' samples. The J gene is TRBJ1-1, the V gene TRBV19, with D unclear. CDR3 residues: CASSIDSRSNTEAFF. CDR3 bases: TGTGCCAGTAGTATAGATAGCAGGTCGAACACTGAAGCTTTCTTT.